Below are 7 T cell receptor beta chains sequenced from a single sample in a study of vaccination effects on CD4 cells after COVID-19. With 10 days of culture completed, CD4+ T cells were isolated. Subjects were given two BNT162b2 or mRNA-1273 vaccine doses. Their target antigens are unknown. Profiling relied on immunoSEQ multiplex PCR, and the TCRdb table lists in-frame clones only, not all of them. Among tens of thousands of clones listed, less than 85% were seen once. Sample: CD4+ T cells from PBMCs cultured without peptide, taken after COVID-19 vaccination. These TCRs come from a human donor who received a COVID-19 vaccine.

V usage is TRBV3-1 (or the pseudogene TRBV3-2) and J usage is TRBJ1-6; D gene uncertain. V was pared by 4 bases and J by 0 bases, with 7 bases between. The germline V gene encodes CDR1 LGHDT and CDR2 YNNKEL (reference sequence). The CDR3 length is 15 residues. CDR3 DNA: TGTGCCAGCAGCCTGCGGAGCTCCTATAATTCACCCCTCCACTTT. Its protein is CASSLRSSYNSPLHF.

The V call is TRBV9, the J call TRBJ2-1; D is possibly TRBD2 (6 bases). This CDR3 is built from 15 residues. The V end lost 0 bases, the J end lost 12 bases, and 19 bases lay between the germline ends. Germline CDR1 SGDLS, CDR2 YYNGEE. CDR3 region: CASSVVRDSPFGQFF. DNA for the CDR3: TGTGCCAGCAGCGTAGTCAGGGACTCCCCGTTTGGGCAGTTCTTC.

This clone was recorded once. This chain uses TRBV24-1 with TRBJ2-1, with D perhaps being TRBD1 or TRBD2 (5 bases each). Germline V CDR1 and CDR2: KGHDR, SFDVKD. The CDR3 has 16 amino acids. V was cut by 3 bases and J by 0 bases, with 11 bases left in between. The CDR3 loop is CATSDGPGSSYNEQFF. CDR3 sequence (DNA): TGTGCCACCAGTGATGGGCCAGGGAGCTCCTACAATGAGCAGTTCTTC.

The chain combines TRBV2 with TRBJ1-2; perhaps TRBD1 as D (5 bases). CDR1 SNHLY and CDR2 FYNNEI come from the germline V gene. Trimming removed 6 bases from V and 7 bases from J, with 18 bases in between. The CDR3 loop spans 14 amino acids. CDR3 bases: TGTGCCAGCAGCTCCGTATGGGGGGAGTCTGGCTACACCTTC. Translated: CASSSVWGESGYTF.

DNA for the CDR3: TGTGCCTGTTCGAAGGGATTCTACGAGCAGTACGTC. Its protein product is CACSKGFYEQYV. This chain connects TRBV12-3 or TRBV12-4 to TRBJ2-7; D gene unclear. This CDR3 contains 12 residues. V lost 11 bases to trimming and J lost 3 bases, with 14 bases between them.

This clone was counted only a few times. V usage is TRBV3-1 (or the pseudogene TRBV3-2) and J usage is TRBJ1-6; TRBD1 aligns across 7 bases. The germline CDR1 and CDR2 sequences are LGHDT and YNNKEL (reference sequence). The CDR3 has 15 amino acids. V lost 0 bases and J lost 7; bases outside the gene matches: 3. The CDR3 nucleotides read TGTGCCAGCAGCCAAGACCCGGGACAGAATTCACCCCTCCACTTT. Its protein product is CASSQDPGQNSPLHF.

The V and J genes are TRBV6-5 and TRBJ1-2; perhaps TRBD1 as D (6 bases). Per germline, CDR1 MNHEY and CDR2 SVGAGI. The CDR3 covers 14 residues. V lost 5 bases and J lost 0, with 10 bases in between. The CDR3 DNA reads as TGTGCCAGCAGTACGGACAGTACTAACTATGGCTACACCTTC. Translated: CASSTDSTNYGYTF.